Sequencing of this T cell receptor (beta chain) was carried out in a study of early stage breast cancer tumors. Repertoires were generated with immunoSEQ multiplex PCR, while TCRdb's copy carries only in-frame clones and drops some. The sample holds just over 70,000 clones, 65% to 85% seen once. The CDR3 spans 13 residues. Trimming took 5 bases from V and 4 from J; bases not matched to a gene: 1. Per germline, CDR1 SGHVS and CDR2 FQNEAQ. This rearrangement joins TRBV7-8 to TRBJ2-5, with TRBD2 matching over 10 bases. Sequencing used blood. This TCR derives from a person in their 60s with breast cancer. The chain's CDR3 is CASSPSGGETQYF. The CDR3 region has the DNA TGTGCCAGCAGCCCTAGCGGGGGAGAGACCCAGTACTTC.